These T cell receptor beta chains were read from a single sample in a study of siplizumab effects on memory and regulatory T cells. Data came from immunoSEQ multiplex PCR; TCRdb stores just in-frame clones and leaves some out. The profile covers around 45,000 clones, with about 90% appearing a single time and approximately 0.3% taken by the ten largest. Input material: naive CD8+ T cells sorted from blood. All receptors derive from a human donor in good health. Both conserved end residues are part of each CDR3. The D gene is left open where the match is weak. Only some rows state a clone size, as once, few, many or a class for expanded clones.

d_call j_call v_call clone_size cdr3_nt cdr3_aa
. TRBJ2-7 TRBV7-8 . TGTGCCAGCAGCGACCTCTTTTACTACGAGCAGTACTTC CASSDLFYYEQYF
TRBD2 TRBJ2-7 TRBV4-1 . TGCGCCAGCAGCCTCCTAGCGGGAGTTAACTCTTACGAGCAGTACTTC CASSLLAGVNSYEQYF
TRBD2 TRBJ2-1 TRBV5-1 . TGCGCCAGCAGCTTGGTTAGCGGGAATTCCTACAATGAGCAGTTCTTC CASSLVSGNSYNEQFF
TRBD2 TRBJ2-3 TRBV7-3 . TGTGCCAGCAGCCCGTCTAGCGGGAGGCCAGATACGCAGTATTTT CASSPSSGRPDTQYF
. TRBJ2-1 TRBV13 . TGTGCCAGCAGCCCCTCCGGGTCCCGAGGGAGAACTGAGCAGTTCTTC CASSPSGSRGRTEQFF
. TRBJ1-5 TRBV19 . TGTGCCAGTCGTTGGGGCAATCAGCCCCAGCATTTT CASRWGNQPQHF
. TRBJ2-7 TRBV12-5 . TGTGCTAGTGGCTGGAATGGTTACGAGCAGTACTTC CASGWNGYEQYF
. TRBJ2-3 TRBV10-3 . TGTGCCATCAGTGAGCCGCAGGGCACAGATACGCAGTATTTT CAISEPQGTDTQYF
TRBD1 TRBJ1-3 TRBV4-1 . TGCGCCAGCAGTATGACCGGGACAGGGATATTATTCTCTGGAAACACCATATATTTT CASSMTGTGILFSGNTIYF
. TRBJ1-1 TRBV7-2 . TGTGCCAGCAGCTTAAGGGGTTGGTCCACTGAAGCTTTCTTT CASSLRGWSTEAFF
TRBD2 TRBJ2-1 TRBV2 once TGTGCCAGCAGTTCGGGGGGGATCGCAAACGATGAGCAGTTCTTC CASSSGGIANDEQFF
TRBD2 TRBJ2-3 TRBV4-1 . TGCGCCAGCAGCCAGGTTCAGGGACTAGCGGGCACAGATACGCAGTATTTT CASSQVQGLAGTDTQYF
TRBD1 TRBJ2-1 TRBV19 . TGTGCCAGTAGTCTGGGACAGGGAATTTTCAATGAGCAGTTCTTC CASSLGQGIFNEQFF
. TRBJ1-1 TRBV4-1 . TGCGCCAGCAGCCTCTCCGGGGGGGGGCTCATCGAAGCTTTCTTT CASSLSGGGLIEAFF
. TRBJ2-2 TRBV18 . TGTGCCAGCTCCCACGACGTACCGAACACCGGGGAGCTGTTTTTT CASSHDVPNTGELFF
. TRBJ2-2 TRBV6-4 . TGTGCCAGCAGTGAGACTACTGGGGGGGAGCTGTTTTTT CASSETTGGELFF
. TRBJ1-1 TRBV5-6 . TGTGCCAGCAGCTTCGGGAACACTGAAGCTTTCTTT CASSFGNTEAFF
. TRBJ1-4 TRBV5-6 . TGTGCCAGCAGCTTGTGGACAGAGAATGAAAAACTGTTTTTT CASSLWTENEKLFF
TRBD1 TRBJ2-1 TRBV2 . TGTGCCAGCAGACAGGGGGTCAGGGACAATGAGCAGTTCTTC CASRQGVRDNEQFF
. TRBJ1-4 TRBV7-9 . TGTGCCAGCAGCTTAAATGAAAAACTGTTTTTT CASSLNEKLFF
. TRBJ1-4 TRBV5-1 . TGCGCCAGCAGGCAGGGAGGGGATGAAAAACTGTTTTTT CASRQGGDEKLFF
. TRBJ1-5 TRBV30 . TGTGCCTGGAGTGTATTCGGTAATCAGCCCCAGCATTTT CAWSVFGNQPQHF
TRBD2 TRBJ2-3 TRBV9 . TGTGCCAGCAGCCCCTTGGTAGCGGGAAACTCGGATACGCAGTATTTT CASSPLVAGNSDTQYF
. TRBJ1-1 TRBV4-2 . TGTGCCAGCAGCCGAGTTCAGGGTGACACTGAAGCTTTCTTT CASSRVQGDTEAFF
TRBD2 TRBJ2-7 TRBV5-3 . TGTGCCAGAAGGAAAACCCGGGCGGCTAGCGGGACCCAATTGTACTACGAGCAGTACTTC CARRKTRAASGTQLYYEQYF
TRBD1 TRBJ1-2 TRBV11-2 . TGTGCCTCGAACGGGTGGACCAAGGACAGGGCGGGCTACACCTTC CASNGWTKDRAGYTF
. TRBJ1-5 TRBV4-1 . TGCGCCAGCAGCCAAGTTTTGGGCTCCAATCAGCCCCAGCATTTT CASSQVLGSNQPQHF
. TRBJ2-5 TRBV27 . TGTGCCAGCAGTCCGGACGGGCTGGAGGAGACCCAGTACTTC CASSPDGLEETQYF
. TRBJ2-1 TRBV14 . TGTGCCAGCAGACCCGGGGGTCCCTACAATGAGCAGTTCTTC CASRPGGPYNEQFF
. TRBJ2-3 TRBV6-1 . TGTGCCAGCAGGGAGGTAGCGGCAAGCACAGATACGCAGTATTTT CASREVAASTDTQYF
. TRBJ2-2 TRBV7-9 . TGTGCCAGCAGCTTAGCCCAGGGGGGTTTGCGCACCGGGGAGCTGTTTTTT CASSLAQGGLRTGELFF
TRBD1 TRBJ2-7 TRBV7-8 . TGTGCCAGCAGCTTAGCGCGGTCGGGACAGCTCTCCTACGAGCAGTACTTC CASSLARSGQLSYEQYF
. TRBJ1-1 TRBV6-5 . TGTGCTGCGGGGACTGAAGCTTTCTTT CAAGTEAFF
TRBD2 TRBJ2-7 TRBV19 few TGTGCCAGTACCGAAGCGGGAGCAAACGAGCAGTACTTC CASTEAGANEQYF
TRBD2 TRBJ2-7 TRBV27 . TGTGCCAGCAGTCTAGCTAGCGGGACCTCGCCCGCCTACGAGCAGTACTTC CASSLASGTSPAYEQYF
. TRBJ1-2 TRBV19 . TGTGCCAGTAGTAACGGGCCGGGTGTGATGGAGGGCTACACCTTC CASSNGPGVMEGYTF
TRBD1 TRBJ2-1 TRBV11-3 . TGTGCCAGCAGCTTCAGGGGGATGTCCTACAATGAGCAGTTCTTC CASSFRGMSYNEQFF
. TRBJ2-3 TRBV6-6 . TGTGCCAGCAGCGGGCTAACCACTAGCACAGATACGCAGTATTTT CASSGLTTSTDTQYF
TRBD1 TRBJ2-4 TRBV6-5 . TGTGCCAGCAGTTACCCTGGGACAGGGGGGAAAAACATTCAGTACTTC CASSYPGTGGKNIQYF
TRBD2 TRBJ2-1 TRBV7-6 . TGTGCCAGCAGCTTAGTATGGGGGGGAGGGTTAAGCTCCTACAATGAGCAGTTCTTC CASSLVWGGGLSSYNEQFF
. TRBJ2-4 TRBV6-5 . TGTGCCAGCAGTTACGGGGGACCACGGGCCAAAAACATTCAGTACTTC CASSYGGPRAKNIQYF
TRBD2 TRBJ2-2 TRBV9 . TGTGCCAGCAGCGTGGGACTAGCGGCCGGGGAGCTGTTTTTT CASSVGLAAGELFF
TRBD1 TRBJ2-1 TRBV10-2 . TGCGCCAGCAGCGAGGGCCGACAGGGTCCGGCTGAGCAGTTCTTC CASSEGRQGPAEQFF
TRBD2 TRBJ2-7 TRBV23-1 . TGCGCCAGCAGTCCAAGCCGGGGGGAAGCCTACGAGCAGTACTTC CASSPSRGEAYEQYF
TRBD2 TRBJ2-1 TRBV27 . TGTGCCAGCAGTGAAATAGCGGGGGGGCTTCTGTCCAATGAGCAGTTCTTC CASSEIAGGLLSNEQFF
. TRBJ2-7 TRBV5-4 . TGTGCCAGCAGCTTGGGACCTGGGTACGAGCAGTACTTC CASSLGPGYEQYF
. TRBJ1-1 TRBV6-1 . TGTGCCAGCAGTGAATTATACGGTGGCGAAGGGGTAGAAGCTTTCTTT CASSELYGGEGVEAFF
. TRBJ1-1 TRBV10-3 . TGTGCCATCAAATTGGACAGAAACACTGAAGCTTTCTTT CAIKLDRNTEAFF
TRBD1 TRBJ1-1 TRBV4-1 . TGCGCCAGCAGCCGGACGACAGGGGGCACTGAAGCTTTCTTT CASSRTTGGTEAFF
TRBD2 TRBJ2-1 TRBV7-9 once TGTGCCAGCACCCAGGTCAGCGGGGGAGTCTTC CASTQVSGGVF
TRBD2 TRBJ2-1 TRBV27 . TGTGCCAGCAGTACGGGACTAGCGGGGGGCTACAGCTCCTACAATGAGCAGTTCTTC CASSTGLAGGYSSYNEQFF
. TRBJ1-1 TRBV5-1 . TGCGCCAGCAGCTTGGGAGCTGAAGCTTTCTTT CASSLGAEAFF
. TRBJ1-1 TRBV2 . TGTGCCAGCAGCGCAGGGTGGACTGAAGCTTTCTTT CASSAGWTEAFF
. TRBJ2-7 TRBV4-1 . TGCGCCAGCAGCCAAATATGGGATTACGAGCAGTACTTC CASSQIWDYEQYF
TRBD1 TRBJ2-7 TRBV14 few TGTGCCAGCAGCCTACCGGGACAGGGGACCTCCTACGAGCAGTACTTC CASSLPGQGTSYEQYF
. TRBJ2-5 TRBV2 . TGTGCCAGCAGAGCCGGGACAACTTACCAAGAGACCCAGTACTTC CASRAGTTYQETQYF
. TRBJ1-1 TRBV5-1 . TGCGCCAGCAGCGGTTATGAGGAGGACACTGAAGCTTTCTTT CASSGYEEDTEAFF